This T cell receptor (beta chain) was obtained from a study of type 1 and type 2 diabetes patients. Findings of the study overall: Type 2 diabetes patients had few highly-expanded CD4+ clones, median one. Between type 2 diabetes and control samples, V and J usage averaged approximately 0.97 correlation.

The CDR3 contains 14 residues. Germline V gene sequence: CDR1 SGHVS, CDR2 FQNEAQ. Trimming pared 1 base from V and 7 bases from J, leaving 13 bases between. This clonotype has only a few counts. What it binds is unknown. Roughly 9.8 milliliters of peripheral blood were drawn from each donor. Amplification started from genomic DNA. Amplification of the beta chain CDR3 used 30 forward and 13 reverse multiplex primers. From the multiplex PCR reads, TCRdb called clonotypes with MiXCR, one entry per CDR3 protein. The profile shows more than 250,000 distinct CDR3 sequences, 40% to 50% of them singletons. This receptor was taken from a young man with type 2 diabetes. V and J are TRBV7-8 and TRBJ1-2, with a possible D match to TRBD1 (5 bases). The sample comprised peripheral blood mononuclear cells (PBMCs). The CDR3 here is CASSLVGGSSGYTF. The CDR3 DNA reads TGTGCCAGCAGCTTAGTGGGGGGGAGTAGTGGCTACACCTTC.